Each of the 17 T cell receptor beta chains below was sequenced from the same sample in a study of T cells in women clearing cervical HPV infection. Data came from immunoSEQ multiplex PCR; TCRdb stores just in-frame clones and leaves some out. The data show fewer than 25,000 clones, and the top ten clones hold about 5%. Sequences were obtained from blood buffy coat. These receptors originate from a woman between 18 and 70 years old with a cervical HPV16 infection that either progressed to CIN3+ or cleared (not recorded which).

Turning to this clone: The CDR3 end is not reached by the read, which stops 3 residues before it; the germline J gene fills it in. This sequence joins TRBV30 and TRBJ2-2; TRBD1 matches 8 bases. Germline assignment: CDR1 GTSNPN and CDR2 SVGIG (reference sequence). This CDR3 is built from 16 residues. CDR3 loop: CAWRNQGQGLIEKLFF. The sequenced CDR3 bases are TGTGCCTGGAGGAACCAAGGACAGGGATTGATTGAAAAG.

Details on this clone: The sequence runs out 3 residues before the end of the CDR3; the remainder is reconstructed from the germline J gene. The rearrangement links TRBV5-5 to TRBJ1-4; 7 positions agree with TRBD1. V shed 3 bases and J 5 bases; nucleotides not matched to a gene: 4. The CDR3 has 14 amino acids. The germline gives CDR1 SGHKS, CDR2 YYEKEE (reference sequence). The CDR3 is CASSSGTVNEKLFF. CDR3 DNA, as far as it was read: TGTGCCAGCAGCTCAGGGACAGTAAATGAAAAA. The entire variable domain, with the rest obtained from reference TRBV5-5 and TRBJ1-4, is as follows: DAGVTQSPTHLIKTRGQQVTLRCSPISGHKSVSWYQQVLGQGPQFIFQYYEKEERGRGNFPDRFSARQFPNYSSELNVNALLLGDSALYLCASSSGTVNEKLFFGSGTQLSVL.

On this clone: The read ends 3 residues before the CDR3 terminus; that terminus is restored from the germline J gene. The gene calls are TRBV10-3 and TRBJ1-5; weak D call: TRBD1 (5 bases). The CDR3 spans 15 residues. V dropped 3 bases and J dropped 7 bases, with 16 bases sitting between them. Germline loops: CDR1 ENHRY, CDR2 SYGVKD. This chain's CDR3 is CAISELLGGGQPQHF. The sequenced CDR3 bases are TGTGCCATCAGTGAACTTTTGGGGGGTGGGCAGCCC.

About this clone itself: The CDR3 end is not reached by the read, which stops 3 residues before it; the germline J gene fills it in. The chain links TRBV20-1 to TRBJ1-1; TRBD1 might be the D (5 bases). The V end lost 4 bases, the J end lost 2 bases, and 17 bases lay between the germline ends. The CDR3 sequence is 15 residues long. Per germline, CDR1 DFQATT and CDR2 SNEGSKA (reference sequence). This CDR3 is CSAKLGRGVNTEAFF. The covered CDR3 bases are TGCAGTGCTAAGTTGGGGCGGGGCGTTAACACTGAA.

As concerns this clone: The sequence runs out 3 residues before the end of the CDR3; the remainder is reconstructed from the germline J gene. This chain links TRBV5-1 with TRBJ1-2; TRBD1 aligns across 7 bases. J was trimmed by 2 bases and V by 0 bases; bases with no gene match: 4. Per the germline V gene, CDR1 is SGHRS and CDR2 is YFSETQ. The CDR3 is made up of 15 amino acids. The CDR3: CASSLARGANYGYTF. The sequenced part of the CDR3 DNA is TGCGCCAGCAGCTTGGCCAGGGGGGCCAACTATGGC.

As concerns this clone: Read data end 3 residues before the CDR3 end; the end is taken from the germline J gene. The rearrangement uses TRBV6-1 and TRBJ2-4; 7 positions match TRBD1. This CDR3 contains 14 residues. The germline CDR1 and CDR2 sequences are MNHNS and SASEGT. CDR3 DNA, as far as it was read: TGTGCCAGCAGTGGGGACAGCTTATACTATGGT. It yields the protein CASSGDSLYYG. The whole CDR3 protein is CASSGDSLYYGQYF.

Incomplete CDR3 DNA: TGTGCCAGCAGCTTTAGCGTTGACGGGGAGACC. It translates to CASSFSVDGET. The CDR3 in full is CASSFSVDGETQYF. The J gene is TRBJ2-5, the V gene TRBV5-5, with a weak D call TRBD2 (5 bases). The read ends 3 residues before the CDR3 terminus; that terminus is restored from the germline J gene. Per the germline V gene, CDR1 is SGHKS and CDR2 is YYEKEE (reference sequence). This CDR3 has 14 amino acids. V was clipped by 2 bases and J by 5 bases, with 13 bases between them. The complete variable domain, with remaining parts taken from reference TRBV5-5 and TRBJ2-5, reads DAGVTQSPTHLIKTRGQQVTLRCSPISGHKSVSWYQQVLGQGPQFIFQYYEKEERGRGNFPDRFSARQFPNYSSELNVNALLLGDSALYLCASSFSVDGETQYFGPGTRLLVL.

Worth noting for this clone: The sequence runs out 3 residues before the end of the CDR3; the remainder is reconstructed from the germline J gene. The chain carries TRBV30 and TRBJ1-6; 10 nucleotides agree with TRBD1. V gave up 7 bases and J gave up 3 bases; unmatched junction bases: 9. This CDR3 is built from 16 residues. Germline V gives CDR1 GTSNPN, CDR2 SVGIG (reference sequence). CDR3: CAYCPGQGIYNSPLHF. CDR3 DNA, as far as it was read: TGTGCCTACTGTCCGGGACAGGGGATCTATAATTCACCC.

Concerning this clone itself: The CDR3 end is not reached by the read, which stops 3 residues before it; the germline J gene fills it in. J is TRBJ2-4 and V is TRBV6-4, with no clear D. The CDR3 is made up of 15 amino acids. CDR1 and CDR2 from the germline V gene are MRHNA and SNTAGT. V lost 4 bases, J lost 5 bases, and 15 bases lay in between. The DNA read from the CDR3 is TGTGCCAGCAGTGGAGCGATTGGGTATCAAAACATT. It codes for CASSGAIGYQNI. In full, the CDR3 reads CASSGAIGYQNIQYF.

To note about this clone: The CDR3 is cut off 3 residues early in the read; its end comes from the germline J gene. The chain recombines TRBV5-6 with TRBJ2-1; a weak D match, TRBD2 (6 bases). Germline loops: CDR1 SGHDT, CDR2 YYEEEE. Trimming left V 1 base short and J 5 bases short, with 10 bases between. CDR3 size: 14 residues. The CDR3 reads CASSLNAGNNEQFF. CDR3 DNA, as far as it was read: TGTGCCAGCAGCTTGAACGCGGGAAACAATGAG.

Regarding this clone: Sequencing ends 3 residues short of the CDR3 end; the germline J gene provides the rest. The V and J genes are TRBV5-1 and TRBJ1-1; 9 positions match TRBD1. Looked up from germline, CDR1 is SGHRS and CDR2 is YFSETQ. The CDR3 consists of 13 residues. V was clipped by 3 bases and J by 6 bases; unmatched bases: 3. CDR3 DNA, as far as it was read: TGCGCCAGCAGCTGGGGACAGGGCCCTGAA. Translating gives CASSWGQGPE. In full, the CDR3 reads CASSWGQGPEAFF.

Comment on this clone: The read gets to within 3 residues of the CDR3 end, and the germline J gene fills in the rest. This rearrangement joins TRBV18 to TRBJ2-5, with 7 bases fitting TRBD2. This CDR3 is 15 amino acids long. Trimming removed 0 bases from V and 0 bases from J; junction bases left unmatched: 1. Germline assignment: CDR1 KGHSH and CDR2 LQKENI. The CDR3 spells CASSPPGGNQETQYF. The sequenced CDR3 bases are TGTGCCAGCTCACCACCGGGGGGGAACCAAGAGACC.

About this clone itself: The CDR3 extends 3 residues past the end of the read, so its final part is completed from the germline J gene. The chain is built from TRBV2 and TRBJ2-7, with 9 bases fitting TRBD1. The CDR3 is 14 residues long. V gave up 6 bases and J gave up 6 bases; unmatched junction bases: 9. In germline, CDR1 is SNHLY, CDR2 FYNNEI. The part of the CDR3 DNA that was read is TGTGCCAGCAGAAGACCGGGACAGGGCTTCGAG. Translation: CASRRPGQGFE. From start to end, the CDR3 is CASRRPGQGFEQYF.

Note on this clone: The read finishes 3 residues shy of the CDR3 end, and the germline J gene is used to complete it. The chain combines TRBV19 with TRBJ2-5, with 9 bases aligning to TRBD1. Germline loops: CDR1 LNHDA, CDR2 SQIVND (reference sequence). This CDR3 is built from 15 residues. V was clipped by 6 bases and J by 4 bases; unmatched bases: 9. This CDR3 reads CASRGRQGVRETQYF. CDR3 bases read: TGTGCCAGTAGGGGGCGACAGGGGGTAAGAGAGACC.

Remarks on this clone: The sequence runs out 3 residues before the end of the CDR3; the remainder is reconstructed from the germline J gene. The V gene is TRBV7-3, the J gene TRBJ1-1; the D is unclear. There are 15 residues in the CDR3. The V gene lost 1 base and the J gene lost 5 bases, with 14 bases spanning the gap. Germline values: CDR1 SGHTA, CDR2 FQGTGA. Partial CDR3 DNA: TGTGCCAGCAGCTTAAATCCGGGGAAGGAGACTGAA. Its translation: CASSLNPGKETE. The CDR3, in full, reads CASSLNPGKETEAFF.

In the case of this clone: The read finishes 3 residues shy of the CDR3 end, and the germline J gene is used to complete it. The chain couples TRBV4-1 to TRBJ1-2, with a tentative D call TRBD1 (6 bases). V lost 1 base and J 7 bases, leaving 16 bases between the germline ends. CDR1 MGHRA and CDR2 YSYEKL come from the germline V gene. The CDR3 covers 15 residues. Partial CDR3 DNA: TGCGCCAGCAGCCAAGGGGGGGGCTGGAACGGTGGC. The encoded protein is CASSQGGGWNGG. The whole CDR3 is CASSQGGGWNGGYTF.

As concerns this clone: The read ends 3 residues before the CDR3 terminus; that terminus is restored from the germline J gene. This chain connects TRBV5-1 to TRBJ2-7; 9 bases are a match to TRBD1. The V segment lost 4 bases and the J segment 4 bases; nucleotides outside the gene matches: 6. The CDR3 length is 14 residues. Germline V gene data show CDR1 as SGHRS and CDR2 as YFSETQ. Partial CDR3 DNA: TGCGCCAGCAGCACCGAAGACAGGGGGTACGAG. It specifies CASSTEDRGYE. In full, the CDR3 reads CASSTEDRGYEQYF.